This T cell receptor (beta chain) was sequenced in a study of early T cells in non-severe SARS-CoV-2 infection (TCRdb year 2021). Regarding the complete study: Because TCR sequencing was done on bulk RNA from unsorted whole blood, the alpha and beta chains could not be paired.

A case-control design nested within a healthcare worker cohort in London, UK, was used, with weekly nasopharyngeal swab PCR tests and blood sampling performed. Healthcare workers were enrolled in the week of the UK lockdown, from 23 to 31 March 2020, and were followed every week for up to roughly 15 weeks. The library was produced with 5' RACE. This sample was sequenced with a NextSeq 500. The TCR library protocol attached unique molecular identifiers to individual cDNA molecules to correct for sequencing error and PCR bias. TCR alpha and beta chains were both sequenced, and the abundances of alpha and beta sequences in each sample were closely correlated with each other. The paper's data handling went like this. Decombinator V4 was used to perform V gene, J gene and CDR3 annotation of TCR sequences. Expanded TCRs were defined as changing significantly between any two time points under a Poisson model with p below 0.0001. TCR abundances were normalised to the total number of TCRs sequenced per sample and expressed as counts per million. VDJdb, accessed on 1 November 2021, was searched for TCRs annotated for CMV, EBV and SARS-CoV-2, and TCRs annotated for more than one antigen were excluded. Through fastp at Q25 and MiXCR, TCRdb rebuilt clones from the public reads, retaining in-frame beta chains. Each record represents a unique CDR3 protein, reported with the most common genes and DNA among its rows. The V and J calls were not made by the authors but by TCRdb's processing. For this sample the table gives about 64,000 distinct CDR3 sequences, of which roughly 12% were detected only once. About 2.8% of the sample rests with the top ten.

On the study overall, not on this receptor specifically: Matching against VDJdb was skewed toward anti-spike CD8 responses, likely underestimated virus-specific expansions, and missed private and CD4 specificities.

This clonotype was recorded a few times. Its cognate antigen has yet to be identified. No per-base quality is available; no much larger clone lies one base away. This material consisted of whole blood, taken at baseline. The clonotype originates from an adult who was a healthcare worker with PCR-confirmed SARS-CoV-2 infection or an uninfected control (not recorded which).

CDR3 reads: CASSPGTSGQETQYF. The DNA sequence reads TGTGCCAGCAGTCCCGGGACTAGCGGCCAAGAGACCCAGTACTTC. The sequence links TRBV2 to TRBJ2-5, with 11 bases in between that match TRBD2. For CDR1 and CDR2, the germline V gene lists SNHLY and FYNNEI. Compared with germline, V lacks 5 bases and J lacks 1 base; bases without a gene match: 3. The CDR3 spans 15 residues, from the cysteine through the phenylalanine. Of all the DNA, just the CDR3 is kept, 45 bases in frame from base 1.